These 17 T cell receptor beta chains came from one sample sequenced in a study of T cell responses to AZD1222 COVID-19 vaccine (dated by TCRdb to the early 2020s). Per the publication, the time point label means: baseline before first vaccination. Library prep was done by the immunoSEQ multiplex PCR assay. This immuneACCESS table, as held by TCRdb, lists in-frame sequences with V and J called but not all clones. Of the missing ones, under half trace to an unresolved V gene in checked studies; the others have no known cause. This sample gives under 150,000 clones in total; under 95% of them show up just once. The ten top clones hold about 5% of the sample. The sequencing here drew on peripheral blood, taken on day 0 of AZD1222 vaccination. The receptors stem from an adult in good health.

This chain connects TRBV20-1 to TRBJ1-2; 8 bases match TRBD1. CDR3 length equals 11 residues. V lost 6 bases and J lost 8; bases outside the gene matches: 5. In germline, CDR1 is DFQATT, CDR2 SNEGSKA (reference sequence). CDR3: CSARGPIGYTF. In DNA form, the CDR3 reads TGCAGTGCCAGGGGGCCAATCGGCTACACCTTC.

V usage is TRBV27 and J usage is TRBJ1-1; no reliable D call. The germline CDR1 and CDR2 sequences are MNHEY and SMNVEV (reference sequence). Trimming took off 2 bases at V and 5 bases at J, with 15 bases between the two ends. The CDR3 length is 15 residues. The CDR3 region is CASSLGEGRKTEAFF. The DNA for the CDR3 is TGTGCCAGCAGTTTAGGCGAAGGGCGAAAGACTGAAGCTTTCTTT.

V usage is TRBV11-2 and J usage is TRBJ1-1, with D possibly being TRBD1 (6 bases). V lost 5 bases and J 2 bases, leaving 15 bases between the germline ends. The CDR3 totals 15 residues. Germline CDR1 and CDR2: SGHAT and FQNNGV. CDR3 region: CASSPLTGKNTEAFF. CDR3 nucleotide sequence: TGTGCCAGCAGCCCCCTGACAGGAAAAAACACTGAAGCTTTCTTT.

The chain has TRBV18 and TRBJ2-1, with D hard to call. The CDR3 is 12 amino acids. V gave up 1 base and J gave up 7 bases, with 5 bases separating them. Per germline, CDR1 KGHSH and CDR2 LQKENI. CDR3 sequence (DNA): TGTGCCAGCTCACCACTTGGGAATGAGCAGTTCTTC. This sequence encodes CASSPLGNEQFF.

The rearrangement uses TRBV5-1 and TRBJ2-1, with a possible D match to TRBD2 (6 bases). Germline assignment: CDR1 SGHRS and CDR2 YFSETQ. The CDR3 length is 15 residues. V lost 4 bases and J lost 8, with 19 bases in between. In DNA, the CDR3 is TGCGCCAGCAGCATCCGTGGAGGGCGCGTGGATGAGCAGTTCTTC. Amino acids: CASSIRGGRVDEQFF.

This clone was detected only a few times. The V call is TRBV27, the J call TRBJ1-2, with D perhaps TRBD1 (5 bases). V lost 4 bases, J lost 2 bases, and 11 bases lay in between. From germline, CDR1 is MNHEY and CDR2 SMNVEV (reference sequence). The CDR3 spans 14 residues. The CDR3 region is CASSSTGGNYGYTF. The DNA for the CDR3 is TGTGCCAGCAGTTCCACAGGTGGCAACTATGGCTACACCTTC.

The rearrangement links TRBV4-3 to TRBJ2-7; D possibly corresponds to TRBD1 (5 bases). V shed 3 bases and J shed 6 bases, with 15 bases lying between them. CDR3 length equals 14 residues. The germline gives CDR1 LGHNA, CDR2 YSLEER. CDR3 DNA sequence: TGCGCCAGCAGCCAGGGGCGGAGTTTAGTCGAGCAGTACTTC. Translated: CASSQGRSLVEQYF.

The rearrangement links TRBV6-1 to TRBJ1-2, with 8 bases identical to TRBD1. Losses at the gene ends were 0 bases for V and 4 bases for J; bases not matched to a gene: 1. This CDR3 has 14 amino acids. Looked up from germline, CDR1 is MNHNS and CDR2 is SASEGT. CDR3 DNA sequence: TGTGCCAGCAGTGAAGCTGGACAGGGCTATGGCTACACCTTC. Amino acid sequence: CASSEAGQGYGYTF.

The rearrangement uses TRBV6-2 or TRBV6-3 and TRBJ1-2; D call uncertain. Germline V lookup: CDR1 MNHEY, CDR2 SVGEGT. V was shortened by 4 bases and J by 3 bases, with 9 bases between the two germline ends. There are 13 residues in the CDR3. Here the CDR3 reads CASSLRAHYGYTF. The CDR3 nucleotides are TGTGCCAGCAGTTTAAGGGCCCACTATGGCTACACCTTC.

The genes are TRBV5-6 and TRBJ2-1; D is undetermined. The CDR3 sequence is 15 residues long. V lost 0 bases and J 4 bases, leaving 11 bases between the germline ends. Germline CDR1 reads SGHDT; CDR2 reads YYEEEE. CDR3 nucleotides: TGTGCCAGCAGCTTGGGGCAGCAAGGTTACAATGAGCAGTTCTTC. Translation gives CASSLGQQGYNEQFF.

The chain uses TRBV5-1 and TRBJ1-4; D unresolved. Germline values: CDR1 SGHRS, CDR2 YFSETQ. V lost 4 bases to trimming and J lost 5 bases, with 12 bases between them. CDR3 length: 14 residues. The CDR3: CASSPGEENEKLFF. CDR3 sequence (DNA): TGCGCCAGCAGCCCCGGGGAAGAAAATGAAAAACTGTTTTTT.

The V and J genes are TRBV27 and TRBJ1-4, with no clear D. CDR1 MNHEY and CDR2 SMNVEV come from the germline V gene (reference sequence). This CDR3 is 16 amino acids long. Trimming took off 2 bases at V and 2 bases at J, with 12 bases between the two ends. The DNA of the CDR3 is TGTGCCAGCAGTTTAAGTTGGAGTGGGACTAATGAAAAACTGTTTTTT. Amino acids: CASSLSWSGTNEKLFF. The full variable domain, rest sourced from reference TRBV27 and TRBJ1-4, is EAQVTQNPRYLITVTGKKLTVTCSQNMNHEYMSWYRQDPGLGLRQIYYSMNVEVTDKGDVPEGYKVSRKEKRNFPLILESPSPNQTSLYFCASSLSWSGTNEKLFFGSGTQLSVL.

The chain employs TRBV5-4 and TRBJ1-2, with D perhaps matching TRBD1 (5 bases). V was clipped by 3 bases and J by 7 bases, with 16 bases between them. Germline CDR1 is SGHNT and CDR2 is YYREEE (reference sequence). The CDR3 extends over 14 amino acids. Written as DNA, the CDR3 is TGTGCCAGCAGCTCAGGACAAAATTGGGGTGGCTACACCTTC. Translating gives CASSSGQNWGGYTF. Full variable domain (missing parts from reference TRBV5-4 and TRBJ1-2): ETGVTQSPTHLIKTRGQQVTLRCSSQSGHNTVSWYQQALGQGPQFIFQYYREEENGRGNFPPRFSGLQFPNYSSELNVNALELDDSALYLCASSSGQNWGGYTFGSGTRLTVV.

The chain combines TRBV4-1 with TRBJ2-1; 9 positions match TRBD2. The CDR3 length is 15 residues. CDR1 is MGHRA, CDR2 YSYEKL, per germline. With V trimmed by 4 bases and J by 4 bases, 5 bases remained unmatched. The DNA for the CDR3 is TGCGCCAGCAGCCGGGTAGCGGGAGCATACAATGAGCAGTTCTTC. It specifies CASSRVAGAYNEQFF.

A few counts support this clone. The genes are TRBV7-9 and TRBJ2-7; D is possibly TRBD1 (5 bases). Germline V lookup: CDR1 SEHNR, CDR2 FQNEAQ (reference sequence). The V and J ends lost 5 bases and 0 bases respectively, with 8 bases between them. CDR3 size: 13 residues. The CDR3: CASSRQSSYEQYF. The CDR3 DNA follows: TGTGCCAGCAGCCGACAGAGCTCCTACGAGCAGTACTTC.

CDR3 nucleotides: TGTGCCAGCAGCTCAGAGGGGGCTAGCGGCCTCGAGCAGTACTTC. Amino acid sequence: CASSSEGASGLEQYF. V is TRBV7-2 and J is TRBJ2-7; D is tentatively TRBD1 or TRBD2 (7 bases each). Per the germline V gene, CDR1 is SGHTA and CDR2 is FQGNSA. V lost 4 bases to trimming and J lost 6 bases, with 19 bases between them. The CDR3 runs to 15 residues.

The chain couples TRBV6-2 or TRBV6-3 to TRBJ1-5; maybe TRBD1 (6 bases). There are 14 residues in the CDR3. With 5 bases removed from V and 2 bases from J, the gap between germline ends came to 10 bases. Germline CDR1 and CDR2: MNHEY and SVGEGT. The CDR3 coding sequence is TGTGCCAGCAGTAACAGGGTTCGCAATCAGCCCCAGCATTTT. It encodes CASSNRVRNQPQHF.